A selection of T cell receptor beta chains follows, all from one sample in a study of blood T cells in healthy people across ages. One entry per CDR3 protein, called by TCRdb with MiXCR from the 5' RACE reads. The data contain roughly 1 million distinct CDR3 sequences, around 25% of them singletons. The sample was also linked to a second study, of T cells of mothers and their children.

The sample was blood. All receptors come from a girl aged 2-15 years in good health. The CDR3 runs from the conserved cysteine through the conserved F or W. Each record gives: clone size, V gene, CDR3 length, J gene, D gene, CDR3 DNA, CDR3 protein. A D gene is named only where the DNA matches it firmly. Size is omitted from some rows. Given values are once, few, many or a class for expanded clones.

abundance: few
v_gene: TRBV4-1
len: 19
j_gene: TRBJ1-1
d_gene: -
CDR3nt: TGCGCCACCAGATTTCGGGACGGGGACGACTGGACCTGGGACACTGAAGCTTTCTTT
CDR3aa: CATRFRDGDDWTWDTEAFF

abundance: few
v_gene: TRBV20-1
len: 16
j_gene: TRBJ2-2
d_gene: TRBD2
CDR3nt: TGCAGTGCAAGGACTAGCGGGAGGATAGAGACCGGGGAGCTGTTTTTT
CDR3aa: CSARTSGRIETGELFF

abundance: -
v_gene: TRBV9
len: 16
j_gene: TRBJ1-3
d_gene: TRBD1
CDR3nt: TGTGCCAGCAGCTGGGGACGGGACAGCTCTGGAAACACCATATATTTT
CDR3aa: CASSWGRDSSGNTIYF

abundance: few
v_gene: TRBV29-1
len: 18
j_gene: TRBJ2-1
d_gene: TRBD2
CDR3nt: TGCAGCGTTGAAGTGGGACTGGAGCGGGAGGGCCTAGGGAATGAGCAGTTCTTC
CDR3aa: CSVEVGLEREGLGNEQFF

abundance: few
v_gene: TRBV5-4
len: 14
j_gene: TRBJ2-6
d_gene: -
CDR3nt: TGTGCCAGCAGCTGGAACACTGGGGCCAACGTCCTGACTTTC
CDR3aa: CASSWNTGANVLTF

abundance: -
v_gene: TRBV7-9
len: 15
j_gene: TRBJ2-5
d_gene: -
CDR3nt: TGTGCCAGCAGCTTATTCCAAGAGGATCAAGAGACCCAGTACTTC
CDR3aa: CASSLFQEDQETQYF

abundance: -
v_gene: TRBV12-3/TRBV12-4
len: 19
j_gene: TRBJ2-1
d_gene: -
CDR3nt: TGTGCCAGCAGTTTAGGGGCTGGGTCCGAAGGTTCCTCCTACAATGAGCAGTTCTTC
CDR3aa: CASSLGAGSEGSSYNEQFF

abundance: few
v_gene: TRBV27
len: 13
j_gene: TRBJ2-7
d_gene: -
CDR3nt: TGTGCCAGCAGTCAGGGAAACGTTGGCGAGCAGTACTTC
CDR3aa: CASSQGNVGEQYF

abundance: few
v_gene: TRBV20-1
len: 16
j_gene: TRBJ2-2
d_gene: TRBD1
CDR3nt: TGCAGTGCTAGAGATAGGAGACAGGGCGGAACCGGGGAGCTGTTTTTT
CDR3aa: CSARDRRQGGTGELFF

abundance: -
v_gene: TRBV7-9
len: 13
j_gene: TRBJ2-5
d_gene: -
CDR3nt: TGTGCCAGCAGAGCGGGTAGCGGAGAGACCCAGTACTTC
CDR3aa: CASRAGSGETQYF

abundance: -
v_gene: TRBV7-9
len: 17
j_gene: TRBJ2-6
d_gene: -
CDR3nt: TGTGCCAGCAGCCAGAAACGTGGGTTTTCTGGGGCCAACGTCCTGACTTTC
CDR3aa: CASSQKRGFSGANVLTF

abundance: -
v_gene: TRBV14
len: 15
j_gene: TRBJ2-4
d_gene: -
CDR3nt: TGTGCCAGCAGCCGCGGATTAGGAGCCAAAAACATTCAGTACTTC
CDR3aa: CASSRGLGAKNIQYF

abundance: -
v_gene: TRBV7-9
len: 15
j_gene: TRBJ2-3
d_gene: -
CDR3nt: TGTGCCAGCAGCGTAGAATGGGACCCCACAGATACGCAGTATTTT
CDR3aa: CASSVEWDPTDTQYF

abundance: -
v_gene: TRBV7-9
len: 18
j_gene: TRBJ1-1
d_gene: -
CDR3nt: TGTGCCAGCAGCTTTAGGGGAAAAGGGGTGTTTATGAACACTGAAGCTTTCTTT
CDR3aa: CASSFRGKGVFMNTEAFF

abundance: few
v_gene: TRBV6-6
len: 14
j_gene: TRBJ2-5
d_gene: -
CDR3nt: TGTGCCAGCAGTTACACCAACGCCCGCAAGACCCAGTACTTC
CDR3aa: CASSYTNARKTQYF

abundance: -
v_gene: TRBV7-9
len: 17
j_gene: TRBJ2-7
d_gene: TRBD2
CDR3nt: TGTGCCAGCAGCCCGGAGGGACTAGCGGGAACTACCTACGAGCAGTACTTC
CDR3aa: CASSPEGLAGTTYEQYF

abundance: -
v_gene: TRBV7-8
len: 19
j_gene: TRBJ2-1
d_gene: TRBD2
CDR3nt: TGTGCCAGCAGCTCCCCGGGACTAGCGGGGGCTAGCTCCTACAATGAGCAGTTCTTC
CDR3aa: CASSSPGLAGASSYNEQFF

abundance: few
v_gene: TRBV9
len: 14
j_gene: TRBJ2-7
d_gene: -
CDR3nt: TGTGCCAGCAGCGTAGATATGGGAAACTACGAGCAGTACTTC
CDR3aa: CASSVDMGNYEQYF

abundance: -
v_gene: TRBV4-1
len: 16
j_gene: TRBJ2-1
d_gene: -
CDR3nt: TGCGCCAGCAGCCAGCCAGCGGAGGACTCCTACAATGAGCAGTTCTTC
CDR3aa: CASSQPAEDSYNEQFF

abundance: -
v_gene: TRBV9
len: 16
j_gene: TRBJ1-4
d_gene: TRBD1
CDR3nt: TGTGCCAGCAGCCGGACAGGGGGAACAACTAATGAAAAACTGTTTTTT
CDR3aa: CASSRTGGTTNEKLFF

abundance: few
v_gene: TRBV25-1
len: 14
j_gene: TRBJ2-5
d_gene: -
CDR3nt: TGTGCCAGCAGTGACCTAGGATCCCAAGAGACCCAGTACTTC
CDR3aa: CASSDLGSQETQYF

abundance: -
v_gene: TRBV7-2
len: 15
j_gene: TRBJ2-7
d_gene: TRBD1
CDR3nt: TGTGCCAGCAGCTTGGGACAGGGAGAGTCGGTCGAGCAGTACTTC
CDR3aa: CASSLGQGESVEQYF

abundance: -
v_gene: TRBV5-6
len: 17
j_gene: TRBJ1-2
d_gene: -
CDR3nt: TGTGCCAGCAGCGGGCTAGGAGGGAAGACGGCTAACTATGGCTACACCTTC
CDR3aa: CASSGLGGKTANYGYTF

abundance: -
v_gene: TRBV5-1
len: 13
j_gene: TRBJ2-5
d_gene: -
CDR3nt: TGCGCCAGCAGCTTGAAACCCACCGGGACCCAGTACTTC
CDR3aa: CASSLKPTGTQYF

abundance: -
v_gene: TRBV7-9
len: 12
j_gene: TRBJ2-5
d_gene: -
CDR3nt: TGTGCCAGCCTTGGATGGAGAGAGACCCAGTACTTC
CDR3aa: CASLGWRETQYF

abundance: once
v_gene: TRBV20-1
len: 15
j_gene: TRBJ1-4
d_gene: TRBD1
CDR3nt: TGCAGTGCTAGGAATCCGGGACAGGGGGATGAAAAACTGTTTTTT
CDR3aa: CSARNPGQGDEKLFF

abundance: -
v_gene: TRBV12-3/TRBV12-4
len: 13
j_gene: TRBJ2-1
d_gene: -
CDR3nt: TGTGCCAGCAGTGGACTTCCCGACAATGAGCAGTTCTTC
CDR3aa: CASSGLPDNEQFF

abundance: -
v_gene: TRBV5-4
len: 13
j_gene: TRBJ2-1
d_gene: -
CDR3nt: TGTGCCAGCAGCTTGGTACAGGACCATGAGCAGTTCTTC
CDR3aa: CASSLVQDHEQFF

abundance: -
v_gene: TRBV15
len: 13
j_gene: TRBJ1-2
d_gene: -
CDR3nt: TGTGCCACCAGCAGAGACGAGCTCTATGGCTACACCTTC
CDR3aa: CATSRDELYGYTF

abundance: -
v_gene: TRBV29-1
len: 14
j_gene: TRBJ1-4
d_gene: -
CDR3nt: TGCAGCGCGACGACAAAGGGAAAGAATGAAAAACTGTTTTTT
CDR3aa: CSATTKGKNEKLFF

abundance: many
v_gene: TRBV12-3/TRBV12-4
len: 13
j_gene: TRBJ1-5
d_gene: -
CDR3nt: TGTGCCAGCAGCCACCCCGGGGATCAGCCCCAGCATTTT
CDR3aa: CASSHPGDQPQHF

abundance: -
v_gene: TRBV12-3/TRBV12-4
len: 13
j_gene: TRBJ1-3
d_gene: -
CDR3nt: TGTGCCAGCAGTAGGAGCTCTGGAAACACCATATATTTT
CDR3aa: CASSRSSGNTIYF

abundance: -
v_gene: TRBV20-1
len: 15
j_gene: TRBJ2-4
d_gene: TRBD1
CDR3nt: TGCAGTGCTAGAGACCAGGGGGCGACCAAAAACATTCAGTACTTC
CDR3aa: CSARDQGATKNIQYF

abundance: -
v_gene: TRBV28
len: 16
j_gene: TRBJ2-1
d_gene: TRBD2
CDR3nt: TGTGCCAGCAAACTCTTAGGAGGGGACTACTACAATGAGCAGTTCTTC
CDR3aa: CASKLLGGDYYNEQFF

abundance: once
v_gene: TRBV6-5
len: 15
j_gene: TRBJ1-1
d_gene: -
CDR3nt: TGTGCCAGCAACCGTCGGGGGGGAATGAACACTGAAGCTTTCTTT
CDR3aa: CASNRRGGMNTEAFF

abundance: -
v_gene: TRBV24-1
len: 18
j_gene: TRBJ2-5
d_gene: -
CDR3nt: TGTGCCACCAGTGATCCTTTGGTACAGGGACCGAATCAAGAGACCCAGTACTTC
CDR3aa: CATSDPLVQGPNQETQYF

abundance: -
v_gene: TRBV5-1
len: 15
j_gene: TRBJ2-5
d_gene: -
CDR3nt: TGCGCCAGCGACGAAGACAGGATCGGGGGTGAGACCCAGTACTTC
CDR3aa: CASDEDRIGGETQYF

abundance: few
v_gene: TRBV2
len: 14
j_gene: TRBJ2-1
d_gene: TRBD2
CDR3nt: TGTGCCAGCCGACTAGCGGGAGAAGGGACTGAGCAGTTCTTC
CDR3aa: CASRLAGEGTEQFF

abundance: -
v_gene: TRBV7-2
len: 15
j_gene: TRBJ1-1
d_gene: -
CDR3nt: TGTGCCAGCAGCTTAGTGTTCGCCGGGGGGTCTCGGGCTTTCTTT
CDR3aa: CASSLVFAGGSRAFF

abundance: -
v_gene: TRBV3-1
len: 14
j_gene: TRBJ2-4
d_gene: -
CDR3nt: TGTGCCAGCAGCCAACTAGGGGGAGGGGACATTCAGTACTTC
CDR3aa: CASSQLGGGDIQYF

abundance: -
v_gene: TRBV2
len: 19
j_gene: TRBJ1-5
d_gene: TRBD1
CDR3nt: TGTGCCAGCAGGCGCGGGGACAGGGGCCTCTTGACTAGCAATCAGCCCCAGCATTTT
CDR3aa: CASRRGDRGLLTSNQPQHF

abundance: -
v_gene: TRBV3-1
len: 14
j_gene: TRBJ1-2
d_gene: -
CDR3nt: TGTGCCAGCAGCCCGACCCCGGGGAACTATGGCTACACCTTC
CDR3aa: CASSPTPGNYGYTF

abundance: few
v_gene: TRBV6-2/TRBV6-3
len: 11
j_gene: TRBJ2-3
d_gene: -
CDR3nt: TGTGCCAGCAGTTACTCAGGGCTCCTGTATTTT
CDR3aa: CASSYSGLLYF

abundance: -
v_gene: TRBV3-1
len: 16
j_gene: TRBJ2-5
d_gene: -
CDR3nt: TGTGCCAGCAGCCAAGAGGTCCAGGCATTAAAAGAGACCCAGTACTTC
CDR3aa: CASSQEVQALKETQYF

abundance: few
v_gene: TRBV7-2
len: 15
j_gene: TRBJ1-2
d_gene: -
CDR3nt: TGTGCCAGCAGCTCCGGAGGATATTCGAACTACGGCTACACCTTC
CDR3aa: CASSSGGYSNYGYTF

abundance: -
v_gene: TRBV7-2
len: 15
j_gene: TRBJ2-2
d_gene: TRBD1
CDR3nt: TGTGCCAGCAGCTTATCAGGGGGCGGCACCGGGGAGCTGTTTTTT
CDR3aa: CASSLSGGGTGELFF

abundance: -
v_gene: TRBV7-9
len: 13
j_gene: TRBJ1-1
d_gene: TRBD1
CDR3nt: TGTGCCAGCAGTTCCCGGGACAGGGAGGATGCTTTCTTT
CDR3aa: CASSSRDREDAFF

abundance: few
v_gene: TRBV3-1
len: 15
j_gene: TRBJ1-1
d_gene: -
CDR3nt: TGTGCCAGCAGCCAATACGCGGGGGCGTTCACTGAAGCTTTCTTT
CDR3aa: CASSQYAGAFTEAFF

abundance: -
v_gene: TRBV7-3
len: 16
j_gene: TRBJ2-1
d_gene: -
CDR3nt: TGTGCCAGCAGCTTAACAAAGGGGCTTAGGTGGAATGAGCAGTTCTTC
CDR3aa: CASSLTKGLRWNEQFF

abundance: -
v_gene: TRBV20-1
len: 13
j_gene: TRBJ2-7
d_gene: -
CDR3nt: TGCAGTGCTAGCGAGACTGATCCCTACGAGCAGTACTTC
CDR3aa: CSASETDPYEQYF

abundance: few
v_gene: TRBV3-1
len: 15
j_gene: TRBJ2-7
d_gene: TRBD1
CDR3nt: TGTGCCAGCAGCCAGGGGACAGCCACCAACTACGAGCAGTACTTC
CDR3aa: CASSQGTATNYEQYF

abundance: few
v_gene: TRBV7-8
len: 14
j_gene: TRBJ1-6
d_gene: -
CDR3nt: TGTGCCAGCAGCTTATACGGTGAGGGTTCACCCCTCCACTTT
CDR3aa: CASSLYGEGSPLHF

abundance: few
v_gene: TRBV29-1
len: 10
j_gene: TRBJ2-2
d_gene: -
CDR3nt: TGCAGCGCCTCCGCCGGGGAGCTGTTTTTT
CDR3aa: CSASAGELFF

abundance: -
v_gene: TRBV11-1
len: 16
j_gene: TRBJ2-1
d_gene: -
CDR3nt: TGTGCCAGCAGCCCGACTATTCTTCCTACCTACAATGAGCAGTTCTTC
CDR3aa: CASSPTILPTYNEQFF

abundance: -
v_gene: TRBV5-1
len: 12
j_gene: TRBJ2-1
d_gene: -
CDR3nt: TGCGCCAGCAGCTTGGGCCGTTTAAGGCAGTTCTTC
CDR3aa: CASSLGRLRQFF